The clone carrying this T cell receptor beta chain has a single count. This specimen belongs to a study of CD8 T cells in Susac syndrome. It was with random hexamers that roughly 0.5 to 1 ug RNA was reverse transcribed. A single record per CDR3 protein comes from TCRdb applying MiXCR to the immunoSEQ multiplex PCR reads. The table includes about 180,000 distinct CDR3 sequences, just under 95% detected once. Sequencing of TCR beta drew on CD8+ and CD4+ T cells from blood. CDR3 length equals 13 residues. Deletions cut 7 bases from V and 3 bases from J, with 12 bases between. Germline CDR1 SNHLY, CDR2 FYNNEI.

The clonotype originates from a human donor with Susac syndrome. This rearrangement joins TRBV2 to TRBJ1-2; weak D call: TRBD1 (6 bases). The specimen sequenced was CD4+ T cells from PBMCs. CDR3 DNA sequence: TGTGCCAGCAACTTACAGGGTGACTATGGCTACACCTTC. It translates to CASNLQGDYGYTF.